This passage covers 3 T cell receptor beta chains from one sample sequenced in a study of blood T cell repertoires in COVID-19. Measured with immunoSEQ multiplex PCR; TCRdb has only the in-frame clones, and not every one. The data show around 150,000 clones, roughly 84% seen once. Material for sequencing was PBMCs or T cells enriched from blood (not recorded which). The source of these receptors is a woman aged 55 to 70 who had recovered from COVID-19.

In its sample, this clone was seen a few times. The rearrangement links TRBV5-1 to TRBJ1-1; no definite D call. The V end was cut by 1 base, the J end by 1 base, with 8 bases between. Germline loops: CDR1 SGHRS, CDR2 YFSETQ. CDR3 length: 14 residues. CDR3 residues: CASSLNTPNTEAFF. CDR3 nucleotides: TGCGCCAGCAGCTTGAACACCCCGAACACTGAAGCTTTCTTT.

The V and J genes are TRBV5-6 and TRBJ1-2, with 7 bases lining up with TRBD1. CDR3 size: 14 residues. Germline lookup yields CDR1 SGHDT and CDR2 YYEEEE. The V segment lost 4 bases and the J segment 2 bases; nucleotides outside the gene matches: 5. CDR3 DNA: TGTGCCAGCAGCCGGGGACAGTTAAACTATGGCTACACCTTC. This encodes CASSRGQLNYGYTF.

The chain is built from TRBV5-1 and TRBJ2-7; D may be TRBD2 (5 bases). Germline assignment: CDR1 SGHRS and CDR2 YFSETQ. Trimming removed 0 bases at V and 5 bases at J, with 12 bases between. The CDR3 is 14 residues long. The CDR3 region is CASSLDSPRDEQYF. CDR3 in DNA: TGCGCCAGCAGCTTGGACTCACCGCGGGACGAGCAGTACTTC.